These 26 T cell receptor beta chains originate from one sample sequenced in a study of shared clonotypes between healthy human individuals. Measured with immunoSEQ multiplex PCR; TCRdb has only the in-frame clones, and not every one. Counted here are approximately 2,300,000 clones, 85% to 95% occurring once; the ten biggest clones make up about 0.36%. Sequencing used naive CD4+ T cells from PBMCs. Subset specified: CD45RA+ positively selected. The receptors shown here come from a man younger than 30 in good health. Some clones in this sample may be carry-over from other donors' samples.

The V and J genes are TRBV10-3 and TRBJ2-1; a possible D gene is TRBD2 (6 bases). V was clipped by 10 bases and J by 7 bases, with 11 bases between them. This CDR3 is built from 11 residues. Germline CDR1 ENHRY, CDR2 SYGVKD. The CDR3: CATRRANEQFF. CDR3 nucleotide sequence: TGTGCCACACGGAGGGCGAATGAGCAGTTCTTC.

V is TRBV15 and J is TRBJ2-7; 7 bases are a match to TRBD2. J lost 3 bases, V lost 3 bases, and 11 bases had no gene match. The CDR3 spans 16 residues. The germline V gene has CDR1 LNHNV and CDR2 YYDKDF (reference sequence). The chain's CDR3 is CATSRSLLGGFYEQYF. As DNA, the CDR3 is TGTGCCACCAGCAGGTCCCTACTGGGGGGGTTCTACGAGCAGTACTTC.

The rearrangement links TRBV7-9 to TRBJ2-3; D is unclear. CDR1 is SEHNR, CDR2 FQNEAQ, per germline (reference sequence). The CDR3 has 12 amino acids. V was pared by 0 bases and J by 6 bases, with 4 bases between. The chain's CDR3 is CASSLALDTQYF. In DNA, the CDR3 is TGTGCCAGCAGCTTAGCGCTTGATACGCAGTATTTT. Full variable domain (rest looked up from reference TRBV7-9 and TRBJ2-3): DTGVSQNPRHKITKRGQNVTFRCDPISEHNRLYWYRQTLGQGPEFLTYFQNEAQLEKSRLLSDRFSAERPKGSFSTLEIQRTEQGDSAMYLCASSLALDTQYFGPGTRLTVL.

The rearrangement joins TRBV11-3 to TRBJ2-5, with 7 bases identical to TRBD1. Per the germline V gene, CDR1 is SGHNT and CDR2 is YENEEA. V shed 5 bases and J 1 base; nucleotides not matched to a gene: 4. This CDR3 region has 14 residues. CDR3 DNA: TGTGCCAGCAGCCCGGGACAGACCCAAGAGACCCAGTACTTC. As protein: CASSPGQTQETQYF.

The chain carries TRBV28 and TRBJ1-3; 8 bases are shared with TRBD1. J was trimmed by 0 bases and V by 5 bases; bases with no gene match: 12. The CDR3 spans 18 residues. Per the germline V gene, CDR1 is MDHEN and CDR2 is SYDVKM. In nucleotides, the CDR3 is TGTGCCAGCAGTCTGACAGACAGGGGTACCGTCTCTGGAAACACCATATATTTT. This codes for CASSLTDRGTVSGNTIYF.

The chain carries TRBV5-1 and TRBJ2-1, with TRBD2 matching 13 bases. The germline V gene encodes CDR1 SGHRS and CDR2 YFSETQ. V shed 4 bases, J shed 7 bases, and the junction held 5 bases outside the gene matches. The CDR3 sequence is 15 residues long. CDR3 residues: CASSMGTSGINEQFF. The CDR3 DNA reads TGCGCCAGCAGCATGGGGACTAGCGGGATTAATGAGCAGTTCTTC. Using reference TRBV5-1 and TRBJ2-1 for the parts outside the CDR3, the full variable domain is KAGVTQTPRYLIKTRGQQVTLSCSPISGHRSVSWYQQTPGQGLQFLFEYFSETQRNKGNFPGRFSGRQFSNSRSEMNVSTLELGDSALYLCASSMGTSGINEQFFGPGTRLTVL.

This chain's CDR3 is CASSLVGTEAFF. The CDR3 nucleotides read TGTGCCAGCAGCTTGGTAGGGACTGAAGCTTTCTTT. This chain connects TRBV5-4 to TRBJ1-1; D call uncertain. Germline V gene lookup returns CDR1 SGHNT and CDR2 YYREEE (reference sequence). The CDR3 spans 12 residues. With 0 bases removed from V and 5 bases from J, the gap between germline ends came to 5 bases.

A word on this clone: Other DNA sequences in the same sample also yield this CDR3. The V call is TRBV6-5, the J call TRBJ2-3; D is perhaps TRBD2 (5 bases). CDR3 length equals 14 residues. Germline CDR1 is MNHEY and CDR2 is SVGAGI. Trimming removed 2 bases at V and 2 bases at J, with 8 bases between. The CDR3 loop reads CASSYNRDTDTQYF. The CDR3 region has the DNA TGTGCCAGCAGTTACAACCGGGACACAGATACGCAGTATTTT.

V gene TRBV27 combines with J gene TRBJ2-7; D unclear. Per the germline V gene, CDR1 is MNHEY and CDR2 is SMNVEV (reference sequence). With 3 bases removed from V and 2 bases from J, the gap between germline ends came to 8 bases. The CDR3 loop spans 13 amino acids. CDR3 in amino acids: CASSFGVTYEQYF. For the CDR3, the DNA is TGTGCCAGCAGTTTTGGGGTAACCTACGAGCAGTACTTC.

The V and J genes are TRBV5-4 and TRBJ2-7; D is perhaps TRBD2 (5 bases). The germline V and J ends were trimmed by 3 bases and 0 bases, with 13 bases remaining between them. Germline V gene data show CDR1 as SGHNT and CDR2 as YYREEE (reference sequence). The CDR3 loop spans 15 amino acids. The CDR3 loop is CASSYGRGDSYEQYF. CDR3 DNA: TGTGCCAGCAGCTACGGCCGGGGAGACTCCTACGAGCAGTACTTC.

The V gene is TRBV19, the J gene TRBJ2-5, with 9 bases that match TRBD1. This CDR3 comprises 15 residues. With 1 base clipped from V and 4 bases from J, the junction kept 4 bases outside the gene matches. CDR1 is LNHDA and CDR2 is SQIVND in the germline V gene (reference sequence). The CDR3 coding sequence is TGTGCCAGTAGTATAGGGACAGGGGTAGGAGAGACCCAGTACTTC. Translated: CASSIGTGVGETQYF.

This clone has only one observation. CDR3 amino acids: CASSQVWTASNQPQHF. CDR3 DNA sequence: TGCGCCAGCAGCCAAGTTTGGACAGCGAGCAATCAGCCCCAGCATTTT. V usage is TRBV4-3 and J usage is TRBJ1-5, with D possibly matching TRBD1 (6 bases). Trimming stripped 1 base from V and 1 base from J, with 11 bases between. Germline V gene data show CDR1 as LGHNA and CDR2 as YSLEER. The CDR3 sequence is 16 residues long.

The chain has TRBV2 and TRBJ2-3, with TRBD1 as a possible D gene (5 bases). Germline CDR1 is SNHLY and CDR2 is FYNNEI. V was shortened by 4 bases and J by 5 bases, with 10 bases between the two germline ends. This CDR3 region has 13 residues. The CDR3 DNA sequence: TGTGCCAGCAGTGGTCAGGGTGGAGATACGCAGTATTTT. Encoded protein: CASSGQGGDTQYF.

The chain carries TRBV7-8 and TRBJ2-3; 14 bases align to TRBD2. Trimming at V came to 4 bases and at J to 3 bases, leaving 12 bases not matched to a gene. CDR1 SGHVS and CDR2 FQNEAQ come from the germline V gene. CDR3 length: 19 amino acids. This chain's CDR3 is CASSSGLAGAYYGTDTQYF. CDR3 nucleotides: TGTGCCAGCAGCTCGGGACTAGCGGGAGCCTACTATGGTACAGATACGCAGTATTTT.

The J gene is TRBJ2-5, the V gene TRBV29-1; 10 positions agree with TRBD1. The length of the CDR3 is 15 residues. J lost 5 bases, V lost 7 bases, and 13 bases had no gene match. Germline CDR1 and CDR2: SQVTM and ANQGSEA. The CDR3 DNA follows: TGCAGCGCTCTGGGGGGGACAGGGGTAATGGAGACCCAGTACTTC. Residues: CSALGGTGVMETQYF.

The rearrangement joins TRBV7-9 to TRBJ2-4; 13 bases line up with TRBD2. Trimming at V came to 5 bases and at J to 9 bases, leaving 7 bases not matched to a gene. This CDR3 is built from 15 residues. The germline V gene encodes CDR1 SEHNR and CDR2 FQNEAQ (reference sequence). The CDR3 region is CASSRGTSGTGIQYF. CDR3 in DNA: TGTGCCAGCAGCCGAGGGACTAGCGGGACGGGCATTCAGTACTTC.

V usage is TRBV5-1 and J usage is TRBJ2-7; TRBD1 is a possible D gene (8 bases). Germline V gene lookup returns CDR1 SGHRS and CDR2 YFSETQ. Trimming removed 3 bases from V and 3 bases from J, with 19 bases in between. The CDR3 spans 16 residues. CDR3 sequence: CASSSGGQENVYEQYF. The DNA of the CDR3 is TGCGCCAGCAGCTCGGGGGGACAGGAGAACGTCTACGAGCAGTACTTC.

On this clone itself: Other DNA sequences from this sample encode an identical CDR3 as well. The chain carries TRBV9 and TRBJ1-2; 10 bases fit TRBD1. This CDR3 contains 15 residues. With 0 bases clipped from V and 3 bases from J, the junction kept 2 bases outside the gene matches. Germline V gene data show CDR1 as SGDLS and CDR2 as YYNGEE. The CDR3 is CASSVGTGGYYGYTF. Here the CDR3 DNA reads TGTGCCAGCAGCGTAGGGACAGGGGGGTACTATGGCTACACCTTC.

The J gene is TRBJ2-2, the V gene TRBV5-1; D ambiguous. The CDR3 has 21 amino acids. The ends were cut back, 4 bases at V and 5 bases at J, with 33 bases in the middle. Germline V lookup: CDR1 SGHRS, CDR2 YFSETQ. CDR3: CASSPLRGFSDGPRRTGELFF. The CDR3 bases are TGCGCCAGCAGCCCCCTCCGCGGTTTCTCCGACGGCCCCCGTCGGACCGGGGAGCTGTTTTTT. The variable domain in full, with the rest retrieved from reference TRBV5-1 and TRBJ2-2, is KAGVTQTPRYLIKTRGQQVTLSCSPISGHRSVSWYQQTPGQGLQFLFEYFSETQRNKGNFPGRFSGRQFSNSRSEMNVSTLELGDSALYLCASSPLRGFSDGPRRTGELFFGEGSRLTVL.

The J gene is TRBJ1-1, the V gene TRBV7-9, with TRBD1 matching over 7 bases. V shed 5 bases and J 0 bases; nucleotides not matched to a gene: 9. CDR1 and CDR2 (germline): SEHNR, FQNEAQ (reference sequence). This CDR3 is 16 amino acids long. The CDR3 loop is CASSTGQSNVNTEAFF. In nucleotides, the CDR3 is TGTGCCAGCAGCACGGGACAGTCGAATGTGAACACTGAAGCTTTCTTT.

The chain joins TRBV28 to TRBJ2-1, with 7 bases lining up with TRBD1. Per the germline V gene, CDR1 is MDHEN and CDR2 is SYDVKM. The CDR3 is 15 amino acids. J was trimmed by 10 bases and V by 3 bases; bases with no gene match: 12. Written as DNA, the CDR3 is TGTGCCAGCAGTTTTTGGGGCAGGGGGACATCGGAGCAGTTCTTC. It is translated as CASSFWGRGTSEQFF.

This clone was picked up a small number of times. The sample carries other DNA sequences with the same CDR3. This chain's CDR3 is CASVSGANVLTF. The CDR3 bases are TGTGCCAGCGTCTCTGGGGCCAACGTCCTGACTTTC. The chain uses TRBV28 and TRBJ2-6; no firm D call. Trimming removed 8 bases from V and 0 bases from J, with 2 bases in between. Germline CDR1 reads MDHEN; CDR2 reads SYDVKM. The CDR3 is made up of 12 amino acids.

V usage is TRBV7-3 and J usage is TRBJ2-6, with no clear D. Deletions cut 3 bases from V and 3 bases from J, with 12 bases between. The CDR3 is made up of 16 amino acids. Germline assignment: CDR1 SGHTA and CDR2 FQGTGA. CDR3 residues: CASSLAPWGGANVLTF. CDR3 DNA: TGTGCCAGCAGCTTGGCCCCCTGGGGTGGGGCCAACGTCCTGACTTTC.

This clone appeared a single time. V usage is TRBV6-1 and J usage is TRBJ2-5; 10 nucleotides agree with TRBD2. V trimming: 10 bases; J trimming: 5 bases; junction bases outside the gene matches: 7. CDR1 MNHNS and CDR2 SASEGT come from the germline V gene. This CDR3 spans 13 amino acids. CDR3 DNA sequence: TGTGCCACCCTAGCGGGAGTACGTGAGACCCAGTACTTC. It specifies CATLAGVRETQYF.

The chain carries TRBV7-8 and TRBJ2-1; TRBD2 agrees at 9 bases. The ends lost 5 bases at V and 6 bases at J; junction bases unmatched: 11. This CDR3 region has 16 residues. CDR1 and CDR2 (germline): SGHVS, FQNEAQ. The CDR3 DNA sequence: TGTGCCAGCAGCCGAAAAAGACTAGCGGAAGCCAATGAGCAGTTCTTC. Translated: CASSRKRLAEANEQFF.

The chain joins TRBV2 to TRBJ1-1; D remains ambiguous. The CDR3 spans 15 residues. Germline V gives CDR1 SNHLY, CDR2 FYNNEI. V lost 8 bases to trimming and J lost 1 base, with 17 bases between them. The CDR3 protein is CASAPSEQTNTEAFF. The CDR3 coding sequence is TGTGCCAGCGCTCCTTCCGAACAAACGAACACTGAAGCTTTCTTT.